This T cell receptor beta chain was observed in a study of CD8 T cells in Susac syndrome. Looking at the study overall: Patients with Susac syndrome were therapy-naive, treated with corticosteroids, or treated with intravenous immunoglobulin alone when blood was collected.

Random hexamers were used to reverse transcribe the RNA input (about 0.5 to 1 ug). TCRdb re-called the immunoSEQ multiplex PCR reads with MiXCR, one entry per CDR3 protein. The repertoire consists of around 200,000 distinct CDR3 sequences, with about 95% occurring once and the leading ten covering about 0.1%. The J segment lost 1 base and the V segment lost 3 bases, leaving 5 bases of the junction unmatched. The CDR3 runs 15 residues. CDR1 and CDR2 (germline): MNHEY, SMNVEV (reference sequence). Bulk CD8+ and CD4+ cells came from magnetic negative isolation; CD8+ TEMRA by FACS. The sample consisted of CD4+ T cells from PBMCs. The rearrangement links TRBV27 to TRBJ1-1, with 7 bases that match TRBD1. The sequence derives from a human donor with Susac syndrome. CDR3 DNA: TGTGCCAGCAGTTTGCTCGGGACAGAGAACACTGAAGCTTTCTTT. Amino acids: CASSLLGTENTEAFF.